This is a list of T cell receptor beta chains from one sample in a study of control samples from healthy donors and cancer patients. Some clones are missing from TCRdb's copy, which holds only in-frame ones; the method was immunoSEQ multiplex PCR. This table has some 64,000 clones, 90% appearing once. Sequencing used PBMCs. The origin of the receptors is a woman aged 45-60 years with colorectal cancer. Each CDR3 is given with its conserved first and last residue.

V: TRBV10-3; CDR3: CAISSGLGLAGSETQYF
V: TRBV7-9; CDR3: CASSLGGTEHEKLFF
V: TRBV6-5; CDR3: CASRPGGSYQPQHF
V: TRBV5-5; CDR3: CASRSQMNTEAFF
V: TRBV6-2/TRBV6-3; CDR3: CASRYFGGTGDEKLFF
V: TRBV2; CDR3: CASSEWGVNTEAFF
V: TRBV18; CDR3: CASSREESSYNSPLHF
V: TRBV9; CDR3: CASSASFGNSPLHF
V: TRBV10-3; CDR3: CAISEYGLAYEQYF
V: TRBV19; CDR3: CASSNGRETGVGEQYF
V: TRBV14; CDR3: CASSPLPGAKVPAFF
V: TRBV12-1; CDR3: CASSFTGTSGRCRSYNEQFF
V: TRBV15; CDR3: CATSRARGGADTQYF
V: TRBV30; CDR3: CAWSDTGASYNEQFF
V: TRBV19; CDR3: CASSITGQGRDTQYF
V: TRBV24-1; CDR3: CATSDEGCRTVSYEQYF
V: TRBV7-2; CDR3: CASSLEGQVTYNEQFF
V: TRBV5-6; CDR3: CASTTLTGVRNYGYTF
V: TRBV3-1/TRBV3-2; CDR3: CASSRLGNGGTEAFF
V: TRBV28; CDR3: CASKQQSGFADTQYF
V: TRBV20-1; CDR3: CSARDPNGYTF
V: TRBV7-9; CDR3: CASSLGGRGNEKLFF
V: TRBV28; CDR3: CASSSGLAGFNEQFF
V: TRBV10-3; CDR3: CAISEPGRPLHF
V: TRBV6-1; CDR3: CASSDHVGDRNSPLHF
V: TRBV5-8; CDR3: CASSHEGQGNTEAFF
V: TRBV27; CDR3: CASSPRGRWETQYF
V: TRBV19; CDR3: CASSIGGAGVGNTIYF
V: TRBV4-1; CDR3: CASSQPTSGRGTDTQYF
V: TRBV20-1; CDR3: CSARVESEAFF
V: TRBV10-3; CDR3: CAISDRNGGTQNTEAFF
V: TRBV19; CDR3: CASSSLRQDLYGYTF
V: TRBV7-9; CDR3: CASSVGAGARNEQFF
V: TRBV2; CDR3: CASSQPIGTEAFF
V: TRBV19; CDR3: CATAPGQESYEQYF
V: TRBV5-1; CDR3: CASSLETGGFGYTF
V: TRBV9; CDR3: CASSVQDPATGELFF
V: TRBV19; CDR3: CASMGSGTSTDTQYF
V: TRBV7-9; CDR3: CASSSGFAYEQYF
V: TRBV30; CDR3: CAWSPRAGPYNEQFF
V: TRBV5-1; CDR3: CASREGGLGTDTQYF
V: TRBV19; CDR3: CASQATSGDYEQYF
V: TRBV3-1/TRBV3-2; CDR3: CASSRGSDAETFF
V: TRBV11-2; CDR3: CASSDGQPPGTQYF